The 29 T cell receptor beta chains reported below all come from one sample, sequenced in a study of spatial heterogeneity in lung cancer. TCRdb itself ran the 5' RACE reads through MiXCR, one entry per CDR3 protein. The sample has roughly 82,000 distinct CDR3 sequences, about 12% seen once; the top ten hold around 4.3%. Time point given: sample taken at primary tumor resection. Extraction of whole RNA from tumor, nontumor lung or frozen PBMC preceded unsorted sequencing. This specimen was PBMCs, taken at surgery. The origin of the receptors is a male donor with early-stage non-small cell lung cancer.

There are a few counts of this clonotype. The chain has TRBV11-2 and TRBJ2-7; perhaps TRBD1 as D (6 bases). V was trimmed by 3 bases and J by 1 base, leaving 13 bases between them. Per the germline V gene, CDR1 is SGHAT and CDR2 is FQNNGV. This CDR3 is built from 15 residues. As DNA, the CDR3 is TGTGCCAGCAGCTTCCTGCAAGGACAGTCCTACGAGCAGTACTTC. This encodes CASSFLQGQSYEQYF.

The genes are TRBV19 and TRBJ1-5; 7 bases line up with TRBD1. Per the germline V gene, CDR1 is LNHDA and CDR2 is SQIVND (reference sequence). After removal of 5 bases from V and 1 base from J, the junction contained 5 bases not matched to a gene. The CDR3 is 15 amino acids. CDR3: CASSVTGRSNQPQHF. CDR3 in DNA: TGTGCCAGTAGTGTGACAGGGAGAAGCAATCAGCCCCAGCATTTT.

The chain joins TRBV5-1 to TRBJ1-1; D unclear. Per the germline V gene, CDR1 is SGHRS and CDR2 is YFSETQ. CDR3 length: 16 residues. The V end was cut by 4 bases, the J end by 1 base, with 17 bases between. This chain's CDR3 is CASSPVAPGGNTEAFF. The CDR3 DNA reads TGCGCCAGCAGCCCGGTGGCGCCTGGAGGGAACACTGAAGCTTTCTTT.

The table lists this clonotype with a few counts. This rearrangement joins TRBV19 to TRBJ1-2; a weak D match, TRBD1 (5 bases). The germline V gene encodes CDR1 LNHDA and CDR2 SQIVND (reference sequence). The germline V and J ends were trimmed by 10 bases and 2 bases, with 17 bases remaining between them. This CDR3 is built from 14 residues. The CDR3 spells CATFPGTGNYGYTF. CDR3 nucleotide sequence: TGTGCCACCTTTCCTGGGACGGGGAACTATGGCTACACCTTC.

This chain links TRBV18 with TRBJ1-1, with D unclear. The V and J ends lost 2 bases and 0 bases respectively, with 10 bases between them. There are 15 residues in the CDR3. Germline V lookup: CDR1 KGHSH, CDR2 LQKENI. The CDR3 sequence: CASSPTARLNTEAFF. CDR3 nucleotides: TGTGCCAGCTCACCAACAGCCAGGTTGAACACTGAAGCTTTCTTT. The variable domain in full, completed from reference TRBV18 and TRBJ1-1, reads NAGVMQNPRHLVRRRGQEARLRCSPMKGHSHVYWYRQLPEEGLKFMVYLQKENIIDESGMPKERFSAEFPKEGPSILRIQQVVRGDSAAYFCASSPTARLNTEAFFGQGTRLTVV.

The sample holds many counts of this clonotype. The V call is TRBV7-8, the J call TRBJ2-2, with D possibly matching TRBD1 (6 bases). The germline V gene has CDR1 SGHVS and CDR2 FQNEAQ. V was pared by 1 base and J by 0 bases, with 6 bases between. The CDR3 loop spans 15 amino acids. CDR3 amino acids: CASSLGTANTGELFF. CDR3 DNA: TGTGCCAGCAGCTTAGGGACAGCGAACACCGGGGAGCTGTTTTTT.

The chain combines TRBV7-2 with TRBJ2-5; D is undetermined. CDR1 is SGHTA, CDR2 FQGNSA, per germline. Trimming removed 6 bases from V and 3 bases from J, with 11 bases in between. The CDR3 loop spans 13 amino acids. The CDR3 DNA is TGTGCCAGCAGTTTCCCGGCGGAAGAGACCCAGTACTTC. Translation gives CASSFPAEETQYF.

This clonotype was counted between two and nine times. This chain's CDR3 is CASSNRDVSSFSYGYTF. In DNA form, the CDR3 reads TGTGCCAGTAGTAACCGGGATGTAAGTTCCTTCTCCTATGGCTACACCTTC. This chain connects TRBV19 to TRBJ1-2; no definite D call. Germline loops: CDR1 LNHDA, CDR2 SQIVND (reference sequence). Trimming left V 4 bases short and J 4 bases short, with 22 bases between. CDR3 length equals 17 residues.

This clonotype was seen many times. The chain carries TRBV7-2 and TRBJ2-3; no definite D call. CDR1 and CDR2 (germline): SGHTA, FQGNSA. This CDR3 comprises 13 residues. The V end lost 2 bases, the J end lost 7 bases, and 10 bases lay between the germline ends. The CDR3 spells CASSLTGRYTQYF. DNA for the CDR3: TGTGCCAGCAGCTTAACGGGTAGATATACGCAGTATTTT.

This clonotype was counted many times. This sequence joins TRBV12-3 or TRBV12-4 and TRBJ1-1; D remains unclear. The CDR3 has 14 residues. Trimming removed 6 bases at V and 1 base at J, with 12 bases between. The CDR3 DNA is TGTGCCAGCAGCCAAGGTCAGCAGAACACTGAAGCTTTCTTT. It translates to CASSQGQQNTEAFF.

In this sample, this clonotype turned up a few times. The chain joins TRBV5-1 to TRBJ2-1, with 13 positions matching TRBD2. This CDR3 has 16 amino acids. Germline assignment: CDR1 SGHRS and CDR2 YFSETQ. The junction had 7 bases not matched to a gene; V was cut back by 3 bases and J by 7 bases. The CDR3 DNA follows: TGCGCCAGCAGCTCCCGGACTAGCGGGAGCGGGAATGAGCAGTTCTTC. This encodes CASSSRTSGSGNEQFF.

The V and J genes are TRBV24-1 and TRBJ2-2; D is unresolved. Germline CDR1 is KGHDR and CDR2 is SFDVKD. V was trimmed by 1 base and J by 5 bases, leaving 4 bases between them. CDR3 length: 13 residues. The CDR3 region is CATSDFGTGELFF. As DNA, the CDR3 is TGTGCCACCAGTGATTTTGGTACCGGGGAGCTGTTTTTT.

The rearrangement joins TRBV7-9 to TRBJ2-7, with no clear D. Germline V gives CDR1 SEHNR, CDR2 FQNEAQ (reference sequence). The CDR3 spans 13 residues. The germline V and J ends were trimmed by 4 bases and 6 bases, with 13 bases remaining between them. The CDR3 protein is CASSSWEVGEQYF. The CDR3 DNA follows: TGTGCCAGCAGCTCCTGGGAAGTTGGCGAGCAGTACTTC. Filled out from reference TRBV7-9 and TRBJ2-7, the complete variable domain reads DTGVSQNPRHKITKRGQNVTFRCDPISEHNRLYWYRQTLGQGPEFLTYFQNEAQLEKSRLLSDRFSAERPKGSFSTLEIQRTEQGDSAMYLCASSSWEVGEQYFGPGTRLTVT.

This clonotype has more than one count but fewer than ten. This chain links TRBV27 with TRBJ2-7, with 8 bases fitting TRBD1. The germline V gene encodes CDR1 MNHEY and CDR2 SMNVEV (reference sequence). V dropped 1 base and J dropped 4; count of bases not matched to a gene: 6. This CDR3 has 15 residues. CDR3 protein: CASSLFDRGGYEQYF. The CDR3 DNA is TGTGCCAGCAGTTTATTTGACAGGGGAGGATACGAGCAGTACTTC.

There are a few counts of this clonotype. J is TRBJ2-2 and V is TRBV5-1, with 8 bases matching TRBD1. The V and J ends lost 7 bases and 3 bases, in that order; junction bases with no gene match: 5. Germline V CDR1 and CDR2: SGHRS, YFSETQ. The CDR3 runs 14 residues. The CDR3 loop is CASRLTGDTGELFF. The CDR3 DNA is TGCGCCAGCCGGTTGACAGGGGACACCGGGGAGCTGTTTTTT.

This chain joins TRBV15 and TRBJ2-5, with a weak D call TRBD2 (6 bases). The CDR3 has 18 residues. Germline values: CDR1 LNHNV, CDR2 YYDKDF (reference sequence). Trimming took off 1 base at V and 2 bases at J, with 20 bases between the two ends. In DNA, the CDR3 is TGTGCCACCAGCAGAGGGGTATTAGCGGAAAAGGAACAAGAGACCCAGTACTTC. Translating gives CATSRGVLAEKEQETQYF.

The J gene is TRBJ1-1, the V gene TRBV6-5; TRBD1 is a possible D gene (5 bases). CDR3 size: 13 residues. With 7 bases removed from V and 7 bases from J, the gap between germline ends came to 16 bases. Per germline, CDR1 MNHEY and CDR2 SVGAGI. The CDR3 reads CASTAPGGIEAFF. The DNA for the CDR3 is TGTGCCAGCACCGCCCCCGGGGGAATTGAAGCTTTCTTT.

The chain recombines TRBV11-2 with TRBJ1-1; TRBD1 matches 8 bases. Per the germline V gene, CDR1 is SGHAT and CDR2 is FQNNGV. The CDR3 spans 14 residues. The J segment lost 1 base and the V segment lost 5 bases, leaving 3 bases of the junction unmatched. CDR3 DNA: TGTGCCAGCAGCGTGCAGGGGGCGAACACTGAAGCTTTCTTT. It encodes CASSVQGANTEAFF.

This clonotype was observed at least ten times. The genes are TRBV4-1 and TRBJ1-4; a weak D match, TRBD1 (5 bases). Germline values: CDR1 MGHRA, CDR2 YSYEKL. V was pared by 2 bases and J by 4 bases, with 8 bases between. There are 14 residues in the CDR3. CDR3 sequence (DNA): TGCGCCAGCAGCCAATCCCAGGGTAATGAAAAACTGTTTTTT. Its protein product is CASSQSQGNEKLFF.

This clonotype has more than one count but fewer than ten. The V call is TRBV12-3 or TRBV12-4, the J call TRBJ2-7; a possible D gene is TRBD2 (6 bases). V lost 4 bases, J lost 3 bases, and 16 bases lay in between. This CDR3 is 15 amino acids long. The CDR3 region has the DNA TGTGCCAGCAGTTCCCCCGGGGGAGAGAGCTACGAGCAGTACTTC. Protein: CASSSPGGESYEQYF.

This chain connects TRBV4-1 to TRBJ2-7; a possible D gene is TRBD2 (5 bases). Trimming shortened V by 4 bases and J by 2 bases, and 15 bases separated the two germline ends. Germline CDR1 reads MGHRA; CDR2 reads YSYEKL. This CDR3 region has 15 residues. The DNA for the CDR3 is TGCGCCAGCAGCCCCGGAGGCGAGCGCCCCTACGAGCAGTACTTC. This translates into CASSPGGERPYEQYF.

The chain links TRBV5-5 to TRBJ1-5, with 9 bases aligning to TRBD1. There are 14 residues in the CDR3. V lost 4 bases, J lost 5 bases, and 4 bases stayed unmatched. CDR1 and CDR2 from the germline V gene are SGHKS and YYEKEE (reference sequence). CDR3 DNA sequence: TGTGCCAGCAGCCCGGGACAGGGATATCAGCCCCAGCATTTT. Its protein is CASSPGQGYQPQHF.

The CDR3 region is CASSLSLTSTDTQYF. The CDR3 coding sequence is TGTGCCAGCAGCTTAAGCCTCACTAGCACAGATACGCAGTATTTT. The chain recombines TRBV7-9 with TRBJ2-3; D not resolved. The ends were cut back, 2 bases at V and 0 bases at J, with 9 bases in the middle. Germline V gene lookup returns CDR1 SEHNR and CDR2 FQNEAQ (reference sequence). The CDR3 is 15 amino acids.

The chain joins TRBV20-1 to TRBJ1-2, with D perhaps TRBD1 (5 bases). Trimming took 2 bases from V and 5 from J, leaving 12 bases between them. Germline V gene lookup returns CDR1 DFQATT and CDR2 SNEGSKA (reference sequence). CDR3 length: 13 amino acids. DNA of the CDR3: TGCAGTGCTAGACACCCCGAGGGGTATGGCTACACCTTC. Its protein is CSARHPEGYGYTF.

This chain links TRBV2 with TRBJ2-3; D is possibly TRBD1 (6 bases). CDR1 and CDR2 (germline): SNHLY, FYNNEI. The CDR3 totals 14 residues. The ends were cut back, 5 bases at V and 1 base at J, with 10 bases in the middle. The CDR3 DNA reads TGTGCCAGCAGTATGAACAGGGGCACAGATACGCAGTATTTT. As protein: CASSMNRGTDTQYF.

The chain is built from TRBV9 and TRBJ2-2; 8 bases fit TRBD2. Germline CDR1 reads SGDLS; CDR2 reads YYNGEE. This CDR3 is built from 17 residues. J gave up 0 bases and V 0 bases, and 4 bases lay outside the gene matches. CDR3 DNA sequence: TGTGCCAGCAGCGTAGGTCTAGCGGGCTCGAACACCGGGGAGCTGTTTTTT. Its translation is CASSVGLAGSNTGELFF.

This clonotype showed up just a few times. V is TRBV6-2 or TRBV6-3 and J is TRBJ2-7; D may be TRBD1 or TRBD2 (5 bases each). V dropped 4 bases and J dropped 9 bases, with 22 bases sitting between them. This CDR3 has 15 residues. In germline, CDR1 is MNHEY, CDR2 SVGEGT. CDR3 sequence reads: CASSLGGGPTFGQYF. Here the CDR3 DNA reads TGTGCCAGCAGTTTGGGTGGGGGTCCTACGTTTGGGCAGTACTTC.

This clonotype occurred a few times. The gene calls are TRBV12-3 or TRBV12-4 and TRBJ2-3, with D possibly being TRBD1 or TRBD2 (5 bases each). The germline V and J ends were trimmed by 3 bases and 3 bases, with 7 bases remaining between them. This CDR3 has 13 residues. This chain's CDR3 is CASSFGGTDTQYF. The DNA of the CDR3 is TGTGCCAGCAGTTTTGGGGGAACAGATACGCAGTATTTT.

The CDR3 region has the DNA TGTGCCAGCAGCTTGCTTGCTAGCGGGCCCTACGAGCAGTACTTC. Its protein is CASSLLASGPYEQYF. The chain combines TRBV11-2 with TRBJ2-7; 8 bases map to TRBD2. V was clipped by 3 bases and J by 2 bases; unmatched bases: 6. CDR1 SGHAT and CDR2 FQNNGV come from the germline V gene. This CDR3 contains 15 residues.